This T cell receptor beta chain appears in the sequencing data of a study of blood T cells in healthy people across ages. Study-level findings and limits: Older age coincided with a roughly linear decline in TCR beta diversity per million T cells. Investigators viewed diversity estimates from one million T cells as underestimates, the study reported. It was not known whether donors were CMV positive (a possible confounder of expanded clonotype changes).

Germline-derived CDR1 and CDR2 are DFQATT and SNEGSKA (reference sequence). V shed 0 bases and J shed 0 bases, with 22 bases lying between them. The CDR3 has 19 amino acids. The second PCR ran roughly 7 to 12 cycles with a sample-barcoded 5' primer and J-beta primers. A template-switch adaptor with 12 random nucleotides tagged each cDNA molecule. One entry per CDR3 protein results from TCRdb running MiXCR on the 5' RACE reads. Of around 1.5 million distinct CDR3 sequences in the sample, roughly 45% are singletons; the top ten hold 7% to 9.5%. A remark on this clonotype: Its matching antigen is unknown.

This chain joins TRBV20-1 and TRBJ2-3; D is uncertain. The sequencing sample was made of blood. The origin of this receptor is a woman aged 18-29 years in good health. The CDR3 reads CSARDRVGGGKASTDTQYF. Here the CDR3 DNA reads TGCAGTGCTAGAGATCGGGTAGGTGGCGGAAAAGCTAGCACAGATACGCAGTATTTT.